This T cell receptor beta chain appears in the sequencing data of a study of cytomegalovirus exposure and HLA in healthy donors. This CDR3 has 14 residues. V was pared by 1 base and J by 3 bases, with 9 bases between. Per the germline V gene, CDR1 is MNHEY and CDR2 is SVGAGI. The study ran its PCR with 60 Vbeta and 13 Jbeta primers. Clones were sequenced by immunoSEQ multiplex PCR, and TCRdb holds only the in-frame ones, with some missing. This sample has 100,000 or so clones, with 75% to 90% found just once. Material: PBMCs. This TCR derives from a man in his thirties or forties in good health and CMV-seronegative. The chain is built from TRBV6-5 and TRBJ1-1, with unresolved D. This CDR3 is CASSYYQKHTEAFF. The CDR3 DNA reads TGTGCCAGCAGTTACTATCAGAAACACACTGAAGCTTTCTTT.